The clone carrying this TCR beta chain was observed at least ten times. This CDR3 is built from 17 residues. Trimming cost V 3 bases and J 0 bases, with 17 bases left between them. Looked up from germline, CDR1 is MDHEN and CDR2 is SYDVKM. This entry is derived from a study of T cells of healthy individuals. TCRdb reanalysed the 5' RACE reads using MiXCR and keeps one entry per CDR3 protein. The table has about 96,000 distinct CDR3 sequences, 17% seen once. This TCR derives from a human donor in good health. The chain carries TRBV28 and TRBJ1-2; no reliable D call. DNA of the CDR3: TGTGCCAGCAGTTTCCCGGGTAATGTAGTGGCTAACTATGGCTACACCTTC. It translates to CASSFPGNVVANYGYTF.